The 6 T cell receptor beta chains given below trace back to one sample, sequenced in a study of blood T cells in healthy people across ages. Primed by a sample-barcoded 5' primer and a J-beta primer mix, a second PCR proceeded for roughly 7 to 11 cycles. TCRdb reanalysed the 5' RACE reads using MiXCR and keeps one entry per CDR3 protein. The sample lists about 650,000 distinct CDR3 sequences; approximately 29% were seen once. Sequencing was performed on blood. The origin of the receptors is an elderly woman in good health.

This chain links TRBV6-5 with TRBJ2-1; 10 positions match TRBD1. Germline trimming cut 2 bases from V and 3 bases from J; bases unmatched to any gene: 1. The V gene's germline CDR1 is MNHEY and CDR2 SVGAGI. The CDR3 consists of 15 residues. The CDR3 coding sequence is TGTGCCAGCAGTTACGGGACAGGGGACTACAATGAGCAGTTCTTC. Translating gives CASSYGTGDYNEQFF.

In its sample, this clonotype was seen many times. The J gene is TRBJ2-7, the V gene TRBV7-2, with 8 bases aligning to TRBD1. Germline CDR1 reads SGHTA; CDR2 reads FQGNSA. V shed 5 bases and J 3 bases; nucleotides not matched to a gene: 9. The CDR3 extends over 15 amino acids. The CDR3 here is CASSTGTGRDYEQYF. CDR3 bases: TGTGCCAGCAGCACTGGGACAGGTCGGGACTACGAGCAGTACTTC.

This clonotype was found many times. The chain uses TRBV3-1 and TRBJ2-3, with TRBD1 matching 11 bases. Per the germline V gene, CDR1 is LGHDT and CDR2 is YNNKEL (reference sequence). The CDR3 runs 17 residues. Trimming removed 0 bases from V and 4 bases from J; junction bases left unmatched: 6. The CDR3 nucleotides are TGTGCCAGCAGCCAAGATGAAAGGACAGGGGGCGCAGATACGCAGTATTTT. Encoded protein: CASSQDERTGGADTQYF.

This clonotype was found many times. The genes are TRBV7-9 and TRBJ2-7; 8 nucleotides align to TRBD2. Germline trimming cut 5 bases from V and 0 bases from J; bases unmatched to any gene: 9. Germline V gives CDR1 SEHNR, CDR2 FQNEAQ (reference sequence). This CDR3 region has 16 residues. The CDR3 sequence: CASSPSRGGFSYEQYF. DNA of the CDR3: TGTGCCAGCAGCCCGTCCCGGGGGGGATTCTCCTACGAGCAGTACTTC.

The genes are TRBV20-1 and TRBJ1-6, with a possible D match to TRBD1 (5 bases). Trimming cost V 0 bases and J 7 bases, with 16 bases left between them. Germline V gives CDR1 DFQATT, CDR2 SNEGSKA (reference sequence). The CDR3 contains 16 residues. The DNA of the CDR3 is TGCAGTGCTAGAGATCGGGACGGCCTAGGAAATTCACCCCTCCACTTT. Protein product: CSARDRDGLGNSPLHF.

This clonotype occurred many times. The V call is TRBV6-5, the J call TRBJ1-2; no firm D call. Trimming cost V 0 bases and J 5 bases, with 13 bases left between them. Per the germline V gene, CDR1 is MNHEY and CDR2 is SVGAGI. The CDR3 is made up of 15 amino acids. This chain's CDR3 is CASSYSGRPGYGYTF. The CDR3, as DNA: TGTGCCAGCAGTTACTCGGGCAGGCCCGGGTATGGCTACACCTTC.